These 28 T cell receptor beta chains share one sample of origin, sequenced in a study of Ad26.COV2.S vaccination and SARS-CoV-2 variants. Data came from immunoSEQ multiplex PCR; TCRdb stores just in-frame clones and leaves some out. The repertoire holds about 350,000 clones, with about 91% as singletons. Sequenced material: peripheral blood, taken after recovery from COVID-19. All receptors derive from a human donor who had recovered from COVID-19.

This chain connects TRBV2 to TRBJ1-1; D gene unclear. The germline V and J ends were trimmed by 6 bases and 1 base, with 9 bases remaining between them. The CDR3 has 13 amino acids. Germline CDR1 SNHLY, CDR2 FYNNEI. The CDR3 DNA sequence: TGTGCCAGCAGGAGGAGAGGGAACACTGAAGCTTTCTTT. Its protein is CASRRRGNTEAFF.

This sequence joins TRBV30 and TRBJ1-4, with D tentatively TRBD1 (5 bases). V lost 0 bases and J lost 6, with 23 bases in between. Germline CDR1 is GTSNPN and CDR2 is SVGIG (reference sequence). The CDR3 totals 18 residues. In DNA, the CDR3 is TGTGCCTGGAGTGTACCCCCTAGGGGTCTAACCTGGGATGAAAAACTGTTTTTT. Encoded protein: CAWSVPPRGLTWDEKLFF.

The DNA for the CDR3 is TGTGCCAGCAGTTTTAACAGAGGGAACACCGGGGAGCTGTTTTTT. Encoded protein: CASSFNRGNTGELFF. This sequence joins TRBV27 and TRBJ2-2; D is uncertain. The CDR3 covers 15 residues. Trimming took off 3 bases at V and 1 base at J, with 9 bases between the two ends. Germline V gene data show CDR1 as MNHEY and CDR2 as SMNVEV (reference sequence).

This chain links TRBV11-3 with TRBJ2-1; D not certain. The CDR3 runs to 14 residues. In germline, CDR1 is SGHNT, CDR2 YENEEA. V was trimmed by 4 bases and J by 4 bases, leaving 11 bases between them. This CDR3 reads CASSYSDGYNEQFF. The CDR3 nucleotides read TGTGCCAGCAGCTACTCGGACGGTTACAATGAGCAGTTCTTC.

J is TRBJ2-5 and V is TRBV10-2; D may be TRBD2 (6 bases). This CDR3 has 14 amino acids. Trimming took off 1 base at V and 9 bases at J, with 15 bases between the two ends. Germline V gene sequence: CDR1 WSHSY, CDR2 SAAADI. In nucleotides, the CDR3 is TGCGCCAGCAGTGAGTTTTCAGTTTGGGGGGCCCAGTACTTC. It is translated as CASSEFSVWGAQYF.

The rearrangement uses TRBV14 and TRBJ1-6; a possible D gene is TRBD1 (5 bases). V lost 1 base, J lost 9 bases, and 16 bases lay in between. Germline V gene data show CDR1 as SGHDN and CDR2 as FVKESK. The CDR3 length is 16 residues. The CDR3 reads CASSQVLPAGGSPLHF. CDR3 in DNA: TGTGCCAGCAGCCAAGTCCTGCCAGCCGGGGGTTCACCCCTCCACTTT.

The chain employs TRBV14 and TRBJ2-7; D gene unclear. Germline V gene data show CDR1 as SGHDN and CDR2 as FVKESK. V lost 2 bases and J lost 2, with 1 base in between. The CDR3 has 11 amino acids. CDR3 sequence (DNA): TGTGCCAGCAGCCAAACCTACGAGCAGTACTTC. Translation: CASSQTYEQYF.

In DNA form, the CDR3 reads TGTGCCAGCAGCGTAGACAGGGGGCTAGGGGAGACCCAGTACTTC. Its translation: CASSVDRGLGETQYF. The chain is built from TRBV9 and TRBJ2-5; 9 bases line up with TRBD1. V lost 0 bases, J lost 5 bases, and 5 bases stayed unmatched. The CDR3 contains 15 residues. CDR1 is SGDLS and CDR2 is YYNGEE in the germline V gene.

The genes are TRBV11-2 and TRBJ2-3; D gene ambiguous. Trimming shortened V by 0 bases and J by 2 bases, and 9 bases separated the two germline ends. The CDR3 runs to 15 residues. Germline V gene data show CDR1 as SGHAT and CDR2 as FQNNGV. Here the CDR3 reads CASSLDGRNTDTQYF. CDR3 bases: TGTGCCAGCAGCTTAGATGGCCGCAACACAGATACGCAGTATTTT.

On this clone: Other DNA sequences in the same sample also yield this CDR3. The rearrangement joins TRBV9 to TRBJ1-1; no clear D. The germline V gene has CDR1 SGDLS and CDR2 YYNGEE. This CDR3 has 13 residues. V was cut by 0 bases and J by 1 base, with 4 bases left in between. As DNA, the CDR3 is TGTGCCAGCAGCGTAGGGAGGAACACTGAAGCTTTCTTT. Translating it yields CASSVGRNTEAFF. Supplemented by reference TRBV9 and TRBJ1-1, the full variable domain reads DSGVTQTPKHLITATGQRVTLRCSPRSGDLSVYWYQQSLDQGLQFLIQYYNGEERAKGNILERFSAQQFPDLHSELNLSSLELGDSALYFCASSVGRNTEAFFGQGTRLTVV.

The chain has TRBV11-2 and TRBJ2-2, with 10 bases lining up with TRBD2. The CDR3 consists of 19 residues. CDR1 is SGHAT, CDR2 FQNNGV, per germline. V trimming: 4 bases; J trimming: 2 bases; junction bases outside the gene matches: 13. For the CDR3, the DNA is TGTGCCAGCAGCTGGGGGATAGCGGGGGGCGGAGCCAACACCGGGGAGCTGTTTTTT. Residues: CASSWGIAGGGANTGELFF.

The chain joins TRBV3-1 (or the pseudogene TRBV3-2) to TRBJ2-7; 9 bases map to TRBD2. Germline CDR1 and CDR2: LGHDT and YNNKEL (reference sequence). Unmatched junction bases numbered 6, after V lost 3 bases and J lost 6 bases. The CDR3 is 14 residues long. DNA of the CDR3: TGTGCCAGCAGCCATCTAGCGGGGACCTTCGAGCAGTACTTC. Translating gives CASSHLAGTFEQYF.

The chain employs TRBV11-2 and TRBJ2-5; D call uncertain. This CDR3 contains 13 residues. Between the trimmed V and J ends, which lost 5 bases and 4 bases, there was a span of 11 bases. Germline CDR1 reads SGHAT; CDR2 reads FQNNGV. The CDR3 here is CASSRTGGETQYF. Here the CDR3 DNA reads TGTGCCAGCAGCCGGACGGGTGGAGAGACCCAGTACTTC.

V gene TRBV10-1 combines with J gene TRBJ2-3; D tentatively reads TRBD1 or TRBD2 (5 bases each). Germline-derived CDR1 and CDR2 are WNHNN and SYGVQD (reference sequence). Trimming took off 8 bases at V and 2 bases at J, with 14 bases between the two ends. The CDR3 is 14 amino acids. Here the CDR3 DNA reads TGCGCCAGCGGGGACGGGCAGGTCACAGATACGCAGTATTTT. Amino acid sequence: CASGDGQVTDTQYF.

CDR3 DNA sequence: TGTGCCAGCAGCTTGGGGGGGGCTGGGACTGGAAACACCATATATTTT. The encoded protein is CASSLGGAGTGNTIYF. V is TRBV5-4 and J is TRBJ1-3, with a possible D match to TRBD1 (6 bases). Trimming took off 0 bases at V and 2 bases at J, with 12 bases between the two ends. The CDR3 is 16 residues long. In germline, CDR1 is SGHNT, CDR2 YYREEE (reference sequence).

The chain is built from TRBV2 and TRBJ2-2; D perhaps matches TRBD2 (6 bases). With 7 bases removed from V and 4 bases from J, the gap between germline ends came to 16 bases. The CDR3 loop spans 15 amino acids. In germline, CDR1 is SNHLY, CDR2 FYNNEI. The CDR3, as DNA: TGTGCCAGCACCCTGGGGGGATCTTTCACCGGGGAGCTGTTTTTT. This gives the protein CASTLGGSFTGELFF.

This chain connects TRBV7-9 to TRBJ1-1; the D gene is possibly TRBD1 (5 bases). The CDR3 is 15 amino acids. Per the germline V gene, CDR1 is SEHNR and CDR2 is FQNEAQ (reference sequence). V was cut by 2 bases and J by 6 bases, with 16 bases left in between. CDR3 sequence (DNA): TGTGCCAGCAGCTTATGGAAGAACTGGGACCCTGAAGCTTTCTTT. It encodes CASSLWKNWDPEAFF.

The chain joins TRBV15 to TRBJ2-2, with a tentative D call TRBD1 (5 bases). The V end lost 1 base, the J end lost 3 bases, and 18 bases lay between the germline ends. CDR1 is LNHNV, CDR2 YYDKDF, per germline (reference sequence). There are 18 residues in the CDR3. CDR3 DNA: TGTGCCACCAGCAGAGCTACAGGAGCCCTGATCTACACCGGGGAGCTGTTTTTT. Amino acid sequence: CATSRATGALIYTGELFF.

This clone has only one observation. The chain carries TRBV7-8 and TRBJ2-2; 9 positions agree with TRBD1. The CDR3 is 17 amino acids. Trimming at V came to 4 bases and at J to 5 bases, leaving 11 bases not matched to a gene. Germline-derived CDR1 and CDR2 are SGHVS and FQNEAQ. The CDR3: CASSWDRERSGTGELFF. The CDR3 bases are TGTGCCAGCAGCTGGGACAGGGAACGTAGCGGAACCGGGGAGCTGTTTTTT.

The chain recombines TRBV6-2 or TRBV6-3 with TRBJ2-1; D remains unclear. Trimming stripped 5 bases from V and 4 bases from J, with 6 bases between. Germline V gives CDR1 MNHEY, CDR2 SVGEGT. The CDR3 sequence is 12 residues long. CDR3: CASSPRYNEQFF. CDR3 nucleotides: TGTGCCAGCAGTCCCCGGTACAATGAGCAGTTCTTC.

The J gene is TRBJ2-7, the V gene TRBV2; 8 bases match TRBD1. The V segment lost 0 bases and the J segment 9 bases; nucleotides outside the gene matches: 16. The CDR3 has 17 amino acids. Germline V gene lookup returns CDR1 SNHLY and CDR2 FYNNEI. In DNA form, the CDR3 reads TGTGCCAGCAGTGAAGCGCTTGGCCGGGACAGGCAGTTGGGGCAGTACTTC. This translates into CASSEALGRDRQLGQYF.

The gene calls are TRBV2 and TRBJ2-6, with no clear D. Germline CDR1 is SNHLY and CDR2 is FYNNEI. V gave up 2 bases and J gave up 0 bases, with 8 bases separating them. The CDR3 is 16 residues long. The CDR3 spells CASSERGFSGANVLTF. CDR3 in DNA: TGTGCCAGCAGTGAAAGAGGCTTCTCTGGGGCCAACGTCCTGACTTTC.

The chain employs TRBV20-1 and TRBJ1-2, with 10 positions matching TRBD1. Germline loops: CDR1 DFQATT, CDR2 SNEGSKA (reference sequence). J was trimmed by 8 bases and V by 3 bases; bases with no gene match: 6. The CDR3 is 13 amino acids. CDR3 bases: TGCAGTGCTAGTATCGGGACAGGGGACGGCTACACCTTC. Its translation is CSASIGTGDGYTF.

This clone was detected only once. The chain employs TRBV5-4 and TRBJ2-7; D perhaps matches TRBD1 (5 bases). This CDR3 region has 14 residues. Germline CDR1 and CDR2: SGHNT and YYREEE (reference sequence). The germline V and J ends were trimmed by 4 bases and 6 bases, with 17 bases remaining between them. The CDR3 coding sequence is TGTGCCAGCAGCCAGAATGATCCAGGGCCCGAGCAGTACTTC. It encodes CASSQNDPGPEQYF.

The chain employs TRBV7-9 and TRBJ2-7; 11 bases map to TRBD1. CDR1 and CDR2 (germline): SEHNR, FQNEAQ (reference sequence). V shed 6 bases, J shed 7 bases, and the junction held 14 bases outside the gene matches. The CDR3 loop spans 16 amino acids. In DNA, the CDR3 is TGTGCCAGCAGTACGTCCGGGACAGGGGGTCATTCGGAGCAGTACTTC. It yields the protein CASSTSGTGGHSEQYF.

The CDR3 here is CASSPIITDRGTLHTEAFF. The CDR3 DNA follows: TGTGCCAGCAGCCCAATTATCACGGACAGGGGTACATTACACACTGAAGCTTTCTTT. This chain connects TRBV11-2 to TRBJ1-1; 9 nucleotides line up with TRBD1. CDR1 is SGHAT, CDR2 FQNNGV, per germline. There are 19 residues in the CDR3. Trimming took 5 bases from V and 3 from J; bases not matched to a gene: 19.

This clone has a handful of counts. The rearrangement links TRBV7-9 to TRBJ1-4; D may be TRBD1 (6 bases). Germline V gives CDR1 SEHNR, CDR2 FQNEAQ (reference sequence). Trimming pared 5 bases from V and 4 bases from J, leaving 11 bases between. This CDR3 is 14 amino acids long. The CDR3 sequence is CASSVGHVNEKLFF. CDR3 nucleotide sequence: TGTGCCAGCAGCGTGGGACACGTTAATGAAAAACTGTTTTTT. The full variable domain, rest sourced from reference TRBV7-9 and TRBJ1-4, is DTGVSQNPRHKITKRGQNVTFRCDPISEHNRLYWYRQTLGQGPEFLTYFQNEAQLEKSRLLSDRFSAERPKGSFSTLEIQRTEQGDSAMYLCASSVGHVNEKLFFGSGTQLSVL.

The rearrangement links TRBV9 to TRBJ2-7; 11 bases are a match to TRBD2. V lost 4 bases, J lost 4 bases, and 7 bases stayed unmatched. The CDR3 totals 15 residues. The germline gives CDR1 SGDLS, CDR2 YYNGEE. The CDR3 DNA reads TGTGCCAGCAGCTCTGGGACTAGCGGTGCGTACGAGCAGTACTTC. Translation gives CASSSGTSGAYEQYF.